The rows below give T cell receptor beta chains drawn from one sample of a study of T cells after yellow fever vaccination. One entry per CDR3 protein results from TCRdb running MiXCR on the 5' RACE reads. The table includes about 340,000 distinct CDR3 sequences, 8.5% to 10% detected once. This specimen consisted of PBMCs, obtained on the day of the first yellow fever vaccination. Receptors originate from a man between 18 and 29 years old who received the YFV17D yellow fever vaccine. Both conserved end residues are part of each CDR3. The D gene is left open where the match is weak. Size is stated for part of the rows, as once, few or many counts, or as a class when the clone is expanded.

>TRBJ1-1|TRBV29-1|TRBD1|.
CSANPGQGAMNTEAFF
TGCAGCGCCAATCCGGGACAGGGGGCCATGAACACTGAAGCTTTCTTT
>TRBJ2-3|TRBV5-1|TRBD1|few
CASRDTDRGSTDTQYF
TGCGCCAGCAGGGATACGGACAGGGGTAGCACAGATACGCAGTATTTT
>TRBJ1-1|TRBV5-1|TRBD1|few
CASSPRQGPLVNTEAFF
TGCGCCAGCAGTCCGAGACAGGGACCCCTTGTGAACACTGAAGCTTTCTTT
>TRBJ2-2|TRBV7-9|TRBD1|few
CASSSRDSLGTGELFF
TGTGCCAGCAGCTCCCGGGACAGCCTGGGAACCGGGGAGCTGTTTTTT
>TRBJ2-3|TRBV27|TRBD1|.
CASSLSLPGQGTDTQYF
TGTGCCAGCAGTTTATCACTACCGGGACAGGGAACAGATACGCAGTATTTT
>TRBJ1-6|TRBV4-3|.|.
CASSPGGGYNSPLHF
TGCGCCAGCAGCCCAGGAGGGGGATATAATTCACCCCTCCACTTT
>TRBJ2-7|TRBV7-9|TRBD2|many
CASSPPRASGAYEQYF
TGTGCCAGCAGCCCCCCTCGGGCTAGCGGGGCATACGAGCAGTACTTC
>TRBJ2-1|TRBV28|TRBD2|.
CASRGTSWDEQFF
TGTGCCAGCAGAGGGACTAGCTGGGATGAGCAGTTCTTC
>TRBJ1-2|TRBV20-1|.|few
CSARDAGHYGYTF
TGCAGTGCTAGAGACGCGGGACACTATGGCTACACCTTC
>TRBJ2-5|TRBV10-3|.|many
CASRPTWAQETQYF
TGTGCCAGCAGACCTACATGGGCTCAAGAGACCCAGTACTTC
>TRBJ2-3|TRBV20-1|.|.
CSARKIRESTDTQYF
TGCAGTGCGCGAAAGATTAGAGAGAGCACAGATACGCAGTATTTT
>TRBJ2-5|TRBV11-3|.|few
CASSLGGQSETQYF
TGTGCCAGCAGCTTAGGAGGGCAATCGGAGACCCAGTACTTC
>TRBJ2-5|TRBV5-6|TRBD2|few
CASSLVRGGSKRTQYF
TGTGCCAGCAGCTTGGTCCGCGGGGGGTCCAAGAGGACCCAGTACTTC
>TRBJ2-5|TRBV19|TRBD2|many
CASSLSLAVQETQYF
TGTGCCAGTAGTTTATCCCTAGCGGTACAAGAGACCCAGTACTTC
>TRBJ1-1|TRBV7-9|.|.
CAGGTPTEAFF
TGTGCCGGGGGAACACCAACTGAAGCTTTCTTT
>TRBJ2-7|TRBV6-2/TRBV6-3|TRBD2|few
CASSYSVLAGSRYEQYF
TGTGCCAGCAGTTACTCGGTGCTAGCGGGTTCCCGCTACGAGCAGTACTTC
>TRBJ1-2|TRBV9|.|.
CASSPGHRNFYGYTF
TGTGCCAGCAGCCCGGGACATCGGAATTTCTATGGCTACACCTTC
>TRBJ2-1|TRBV29-1|.|few
CSVVGLSSYNEQFF
TGCAGCGTGGTTGGGTTGAGCTCCTACAATGAGCAGTTCTTC
>TRBJ2-6|TRBV9|TRBD2|.
CASSVASGGPLGVLTF
TGTGCCAGCAGCGTGGCCAGCGGGGGCCCCCTAGGCGTCCTGACTTTC
>TRBJ2-1|TRBV29-1|.|.
CSVEAQGDEQFF
TGCAGCGTTGAGGCCCAGGGAGATGAGCAGTTCTTC
>TRBJ1-1|TRBV6-5|.|many
CASIFRAGTEAFF
TGTGCCAGCATCTTTCGTGCGGGCACTGAAGCTTTCTTT
>TRBJ2-1|TRBV5-4|.|few
CASRGRNYNEQFF
TGTGCCAGCAGGGGTAGAAACTACAATGAGCAGTTCTTC
>TRBJ1-4|TRBV28|.|.
CASSFQDEKLFF
TGTGCCAGCAGTTTTCAGGACGAAAAACTGTTTTTT